A single sample is the source of the 2 T cell receptor beta chains below, sequenced in a study of blood T cell repertoires in COVID-19. Using immunoSEQ multiplex PCR, the repertoire was profiled, and TCRdb retains in-frame clones only, with some absent. The table has 250,000 to 300,000 clones, around 84% seen once. Specimen: PBMCs or T cells enriched from blood (not recorded which). The receptor set was obtained from a man in his forties or fifties who had been exposed to COVID-19.

This clone was seen only once. The chain combines TRBV11-3 with TRBJ2-1; perhaps TRBD2 as D (7 bases). V was pared by 5 bases and J by 7 bases, with 21 bases between. This CDR3 is 16 amino acids long. Germline V gives CDR1 SGHNT, CDR2 YENEEA. CDR3 DNA: TGTGCCAGCAGCCAAAGGTCGGGGGGCACGGGTAATGAGCAGTTCTTC. Amino acids: CASSQRSGGTGNEQFF.

The chain is built from TRBV6-5 and TRBJ1-2; unclear D gene. V was clipped by 9 bases and J by 3 bases, with 17 bases between them. The V gene's germline CDR1 is MNHEY and CDR2 SVGAGI. CDR3 length: 14 residues. CDR3 coding DNA: TGTGCCAGTAGGTCGGCAGGCGCGTACTATGGCTACACCTTC. This encodes CASRSAGAYYGYTF.